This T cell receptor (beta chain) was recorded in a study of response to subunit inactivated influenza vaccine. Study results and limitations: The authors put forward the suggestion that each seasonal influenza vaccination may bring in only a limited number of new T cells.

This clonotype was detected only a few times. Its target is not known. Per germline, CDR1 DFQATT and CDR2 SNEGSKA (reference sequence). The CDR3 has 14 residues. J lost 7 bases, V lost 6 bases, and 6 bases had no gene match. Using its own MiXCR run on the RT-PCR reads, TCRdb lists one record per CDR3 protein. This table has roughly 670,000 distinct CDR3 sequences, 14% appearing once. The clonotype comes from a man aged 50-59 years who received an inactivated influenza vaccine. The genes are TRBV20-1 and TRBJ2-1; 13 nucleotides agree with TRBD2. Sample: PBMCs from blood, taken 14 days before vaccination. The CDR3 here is CSASTSGGGNEQFF. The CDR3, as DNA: TGCAGTGCCTCTACTAGCGGGGGGGGGAATGAGCAGTTCTTC.